The rows below give T cell receptor beta chains drawn from one sample of a study of shared clonotypes between healthy human individuals. TCRdb keeps only in-frame clones here, not all; method: immunoSEQ multiplex PCR. The table lists some 1,900,000 clones, roughly 94% of them singletons. Sequencing was done on a sample of naive CD8+ T cells sorted from blood. These TCRs come from a man aged 18-30 years in good health. CDR3s include the opening cysteine and the closing phenylalanine or tryptophan. D genes are given only for firm matches. A row's size may be missing; if present it is once, few, many or a size class.

clone size,V gene,D gene,J gene,CDR3 protein,CDR3 DNA
.,TRBV6-4,TRBD1,TRBJ2-2,CASSDTGAGTGELFF,TGTGCCAGCAGTGATACAGGGGCGGGCACCGGGGAGCTGTTTTTT
.,TRBV6-5,.,TRBJ1-4,CASSYSSAEINEKLFF,TGTGCCAGCAGTTACTCGAGCGCGGAGATTAATGAAAAACTGTTTTTT
.,TRBV5-6,.,TRBJ2-3,CASSYLFVGGSDTQYF,TGTGCCAGCAGCTACCTTTTTGTGGGGGGTTCAGATACGCAGTATTTT
.,TRBV28,.,TRBJ2-7,CASSWAGDRDEQYF,TGTGCCAGCAGTTGGGCGGGTGATCGCGACGAGCAGTACTTC
.,TRBV6-6,.,TRBJ2-5,CASRQAETQYF,TGTGCCAGCAGGCAGGCAGAGACCCAGTACTTC
.,TRBV27,TRBD2,TRBJ2-7,CASSLIGTKYEQYF,TGTGCCAGCAGTTTAATCGGGACTAAGTACGAGCAGTACTTC
.,TRBV9,TRBD2,TRBJ2-3,CASGGRGGDSTDTQYF,TGTGCCAGCGGCGGGAGGGGAGGGGATAGCACAGATACGCAGTATTTT
.,TRBV19,.,TRBJ1-5,CASSTTGYSNQPQHF,TGTGCCAGTAGTACGACAGGTTATAGCAATCAGCCCCAGCATTTT
.,TRBV6-1,.,TRBJ1-4,CASSEEPRGGGEKLFF,TGTGCCAGCAGTGAAGAACCCCGCGGGGGGGGTGAAAAACTGTTTTTT
.,TRBV7-3,.,TRBJ2-3,CASSLGGATDTQYF,TGTGCCAGCAGCTTAGGGGGGGCCACAGATACGCAGTATTTT
few,TRBV25-1,TRBD1,TRBJ1-1,CASSGTGEGLDTEAFF,TGTGCCAGCAGTGGGACAGGGGAAGGGTTGGACACTGAAGCTTTCTTT
.,TRBV6-5,TRBD1,TRBJ1-2,CASSYRAGGYGYTF,TGTGCCAGCAGTTATAGGGCAGGGGGCTATGGCTACACCTTC
once,TRBV4-1,.,TRBJ2-1,CASSQDSGGAEFF,TGCGCCAGCAGCCAAGATAGTGGGGGCGCGGAGTTCTTC
.,TRBV4-1,.,TRBJ2-1,CASSQAGGPSYNEQFF,TGCGCCAGCAGCCAAGCGGGCGGGCCCTCCTACAATGAGCAGTTCTTC
.,TRBV19,.,TRBJ1-2,CASSIDLEERGYTF,TGTGCCAGTAGTATAGATCTGGAGGAGAGGGGCTACACCTTC
.,TRBV28,TRBD1,TRBJ1-5,CASSLTRGLNQPQHF,TGTGCCAGCAGTTTAACCAGGGGGCTCAATCAGCCCCAGCATTTT
.,TRBV5-1,TRBD2,TRBJ2-7,CASSSAGGGAREQYF,TGCGCCAGCAGCTCGGCTGGCGGGGGGGCCCGGGAGCAGTACTTC
once,TRBV27,TRBD2,TRBJ2-1,CASSSWEGLNEQFF,TGTGCCAGCAGTTCGTGGGAGGGCCTCAATGAGCAGTTCTTC
.,TRBV7-3,TRBD1,TRBJ1-6,CASSLGTGSNSPLHF,TGTGCCAGCAGCTTAGGGACAGGGAGTAATTCACCCCTCCACTTT
.,TRBV7-9,TRBD1,TRBJ1-2,CASSPADRLGALVGYTF,TGTGCCAGCAGCCCGGCGGACAGGCTCGGGGCCCTCGTTGGCTACACCTTC
.,TRBV2,.,TRBJ2-5,CASPRAPETQYF,TGTGCCAGCCCCCGGGCGCCAGAGACCCAGTACTTC
.,TRBV19,.,TRBJ2-7,CASAPGRAYEQYF,TGTGCCTCCGCCCCCGGAAGGGCATACGAGCAGTACTTC
.,TRBV7-9,.,TRBJ1-1,CASSLAGGNTEAFF,TGTGCCAGCAGCTTAGCTGGAGGCAACACTGAAGCTTTCTTT
.,TRBV19,.,TRBJ2-7,CASSIRAGAYEQYF,TGTGCCAGTAGTATCCGGGCCGGCGCCTACGAGCAGTACTTC
.,TRBV11-2,.,TRBJ1-5,CASSLDSGGGQPQHF,TGTGCCAGCAGCTTAGATTCCGGGGGCGGCCAGCCCCAGCATTTT
.,TRBV18,.,TRBJ2-2,CASSPPGGLNTGELFF,TGTGCCAGCTCACCACCAGGGGGATTGAACACCGGGGAGCTGTTTTTT
.,TRBV6-6,.,TRBJ1-1,CASSYSAGGGTEAFF,TGTGCCAGCAGTTACTCTGCCGGGGGGGGCACTGAAGCTTTCTTT
.,TRBV7-9,.,TRBJ2-3,CASSPVGPPTDTQYF,TGTGCCAGCAGCCCGGTGGGGCCACCCACAGATACGCAGTATTTT
.,TRBV5-6,.,TRBJ2-5,CASSFLAGEAETQYF,TGTGCCAGCAGCTTCCTGGCTGGGGAGGCAGAGACCCAGTACTTC
.,TRBV5-6,TRBD2,TRBJ2-1,CASSSGLAGFTYNEQFF,TGTGCCAGCAGCTCGGGACTAGCGGGCTTTACCTACAATGAGCAGTTCTTC
.,TRBV25-1,.,TRBJ2-3,CASSGMSTDTQYF,TGTGCCAGCAGCGGAATGAGCACAGATACGCAGTATTTT
.,TRBV11-3,.,TRBJ2-7,CASSPAADYEQYF,TGTGCCAGCAGCCCGGCGGCAGACTACGAGCAGTACTTC
.,TRBV6-1,TRBD1,TRBJ1-5,CASSERAGGYQPQHF,TGTGCCAGCAGTGAGAGGGCAGGGGGCTATCAGCCCCAGCATTTT
.,TRBV28,.,TRBJ2-7,CASSPGQSTSYEQYF,TGTGCCAGCAGCCCGGGACAATCAACCTCCTACGAGCAGTACTTC
.,TRBV6-1,TRBD2,TRBJ2-5,CASLGLAGQETQYF,TGTGCCAGCTTAGGACTAGCGGGACAAGAGACCCAGTACTTC
once,TRBV29-1,TRBD1,TRBJ2-7,CSVGQGREQYF,TGCAGCGTCGGACAGGGACGAGAGCAGTACTTC
once,TRBV10-3,.,TRBJ1-1,CAISESGPNTEAFF,TGTGCCATCAGTGAGTCGGGACCGAACACTGAAGCTTTCTTT
.,TRBV7-6,TRBD2,TRBJ2-2,CASSLLAVNTGELFF,TGTGCCAGCAGCTTACTAGCGGTAAACACCGGGGAGCTGTTTTTT
.,TRBV7-8,.,TRBJ2-5,CASSLSSEETQYF,TGTGCCAGCAGCTTATCGAGCGAGGAGACCCAGTACTTC
.,TRBV4-3,TRBD2,TRBJ2-1,CASSQEGGPQAGVDEQFF,TGCGCCAGCAGCCAAGAGGGGGGGCCCCAAGCGGGAGTGGATGAGCAGTTCTTC
.,TRBV11-2,TRBD2,TRBJ2-3,CASSLVGGYTDTQYF,TGTGCCAGCAGCTTAGTCGGGGGGTACACAGATACGCAGTATTTT
.,TRBV19,.,TRBJ1-1,CASSIAGTEAFF,TGTGCCAGTAGTATTGCAGGTACTGAAGCTTTCTTT
.,TRBV5-6,.,TRBJ2-7,CASSLFPSLSSYEQYF,TGTGCCAGCAGCTTGTTTCCCTCCCTTAGCTCCTACGAGCAGTACTTC
.,TRBV27,.,TRBJ1-1,CASSYSEWYTEAFF,TGTGCCAGCAGTTACAGTGAGTGGTACACTGAAGCTTTCTTT
.,TRBV4-2,TRBD1,TRBJ2-3,CASSQVAGGTDTQYF,TGTGCCAGCAGCCAAGTGGCAGGGGGAACAGATACGCAGTATTTT
.,TRBV7-8,.,TRBJ2-3,CASSHLDSTDTQYF,TGTGCCAGCAGCCACCTGGACAGCACAGATACGCAGTATTTT